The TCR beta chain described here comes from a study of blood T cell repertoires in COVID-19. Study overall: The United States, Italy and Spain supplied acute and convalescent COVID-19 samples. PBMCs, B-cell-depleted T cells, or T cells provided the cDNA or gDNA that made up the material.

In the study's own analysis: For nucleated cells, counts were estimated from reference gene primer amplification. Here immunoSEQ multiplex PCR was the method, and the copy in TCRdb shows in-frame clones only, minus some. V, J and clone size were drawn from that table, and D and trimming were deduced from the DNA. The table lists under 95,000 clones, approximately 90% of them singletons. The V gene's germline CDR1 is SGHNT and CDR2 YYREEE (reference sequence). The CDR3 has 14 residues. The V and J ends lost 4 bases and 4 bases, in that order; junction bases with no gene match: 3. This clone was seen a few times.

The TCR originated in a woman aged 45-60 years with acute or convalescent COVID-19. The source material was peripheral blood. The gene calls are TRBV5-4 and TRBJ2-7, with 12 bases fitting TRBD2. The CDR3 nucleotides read TGTGCCAGCAGCCCGACTAGCGGGAGTTACGAGCAGTACTTC. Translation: CASSPTSGSYEQYF.